This entry lists 20 T cell receptor beta chains sequenced from one sample in a study of blood T cell repertoires in COVID-19. Sequenced by immunoSEQ multiplex PCR; TCRdb stores in-frame clones only, minus some. The table shows roughly 240,000 clones, with 86% occurring only once. Source material: peripheral blood. The receptor set was obtained from a woman of 80 years or more with COVID-19, enrolled during active disease.

This rearrangement joins TRBV5-1 to TRBJ1-1; unclear D gene. Germline V gene sequence: CDR1 SGHRS, CDR2 YFSETQ. Trimming pared 2 bases from V and 0 bases from J, leaving 11 bases between. The CDR3 has 15 amino acids. CDR3 coding DNA: TGCGCCAGCAGCTTTTGGGCCAGCCTGAACACTGAAGCTTTCTTT. Its protein product is CASSFWASLNTEAFF.

This clone was observed a single time. The chain links TRBV5-1 to TRBJ1-1; 9 nucleotides line up with TRBD1. Losses at the gene ends were 4 bases for V and 5 bases for J; bases not matched to a gene: 9. The CDR3 length is 15 residues. CDR1 is SGHRS, CDR2 YFSETQ, per germline. CDR3: CASSLGQGAWTEAFF. DNA of the CDR3: TGCGCCAGCAGCCTGGGACAGGGCGCGTGGACTGAAGCTTTCTTT. The full variable domain, its missing parts supplied by reference TRBV5-1 and TRBJ1-1, is KAGVTQTPRYLIKTRGQQVTLSCSPISGHRSVSWYQQTPGQGLQFLFEYFSETQRNKGNFPGRFSGRQFSNSRSEMNVSTLELGDSALYLCASSLGQGAWTEAFFGQGTRLTVV.

The chain employs TRBV28 and TRBJ1-3; D gene ambiguous. Looked up from germline, CDR1 is MDHEN and CDR2 is SYDVKM. The CDR3 spans 16 residues. Trimming took 6 bases from V and 3 from J, leaving 18 bases between them. CDR3 sequence reads: CASSAPPGIRGNTIYF. The CDR3 DNA sequence: TGTGCCAGCAGCGCCCCCCCGGGGATACGTGGAAACACCATATATTTT.

The chain links TRBV5-1 to TRBJ1-2, with a possible D match to TRBD1 (6 bases). This CDR3 is 12 amino acids long. The germline gives CDR1 SGHRS, CDR2 YFSETQ. The V and J ends lost 7 bases and 11 bases respectively, with 18 bases between them. The CDR3 DNA sequence: TGCGCCAGCTACTCGGAGGACAGCATTTACACCTTC. This encodes CASYSEDSIYTF. Combining the CDR3 with reference TRBV5-1 and TRBJ1-2 gives the whole variable domain KAGVTQTPRYLIKTRGQQVTLSCSPISGHRSVSWYQQTPGQGLQFLFEYFSETQRNKGNFPGRFSGRQFSNSRSEMNVSTLELGDSALYLCASYSEDSIYTFGSGTRLTVV.

The chain is built from TRBV6-6 and TRBJ1-5, with TRBD1 matching 7 bases. The V gene's germline CDR1 is MNHNY and CDR2 SVGAGI (reference sequence). Trimming took 7 bases from V and 4 from J; bases not matched to a gene: 7. The CDR3 loop spans 14 amino acids. CDR3 protein: CASTRDSVNQPQHF. CDR3 DNA: TGTGCCAGCACTAGGGACAGCGTGAATCAGCCCCAGCATTTT.

This chain links TRBV6-5 with TRBJ2-3, with D possibly TRBD1 on 7 matching bases. The V end lost 4 bases, the J end lost 1 base, and 9 bases lay between the germline ends. This CDR3 contains 14 residues. CDR1 is MNHEY, CDR2 SVGAGI, per germline. CDR3 DNA sequence: TGTGCCAGCAGTTTCAGGGGGGGCACAGATACGCAGTATTTT. This encodes CASSFRGGTDTQYF.

This clone was detected a few times. The rearrangement joins TRBV10-3 to TRBJ1-2, with 8 bases matching TRBD1. V lost 4 bases to trimming and J lost 6 bases; unmatched junction nucleotides: 7. The CDR3 length is 14 residues. The germline V gene has CDR1 ENHRY and CDR2 SYGVKD. CDR3 loop: CAISGTGQGDGYTF. CDR3 nucleotide sequence: TGTGCCATCAGTGGGACAGGGCAGGGTGATGGCTACACCTTC.

The gene calls are TRBV9 and TRBJ2-3; the match to TRBD2 covers 7 bases. Trimming at V came to 0 bases and at J to 6 bases, leaving 4 bases not matched to a gene. Germline CDR1 is SGDLS and CDR2 is YYNGEE. This CDR3 contains 14 residues. CDR3 sequence reads: CASSVDRGGDTQYF. CDR3 nucleotides: TGTGCCAGCAGCGTAGATAGGGGAGGGGATACGCAGTATTTT.

The chain links TRBV6-1 to TRBJ1-5; 9 bases are shared with TRBD1. This CDR3 contains 16 residues. The V gene end was trimmed by 2 bases and the J gene end by 3 bases; junction bases not matched to a gene: 5. Germline V gene data show CDR1 as MNHNS and CDR2 as SASEGT. The CDR3 coding sequence is TGTGCCAGCAGTGAACCGGGACAGGGAAACAATCAGCCCCAGCATTTT. Translation gives CASSEPGQGNNQPQHF.

The rearrangement uses TRBV7-8 and TRBJ2-3; maybe TRBD1 (5 bases). CDR1 is SGHVS and CDR2 is FQNEAQ in the germline V gene. Trimming took off 3 bases at V and 6 bases at J, with 13 bases between the two ends. The CDR3 runs 14 residues. The CDR3 nucleotides read TGTGCCAGCAGCTTCCAGGGTCGTGTGGATACGCAGTATTTT. Amino acid sequence: CASSFQGRVDTQYF. The variable domain in full, completed from reference TRBV7-8 and TRBJ2-3, reads GAGVSQSPRYKVAKRGQDVALRCDPISGHVSLFWYQQALGQGPEFLTYFQNEAQLDKSGLPSDRFFAERPEGSVSTLKIQRTQQEDSAVYLCASSFQGRVDTQYFGPGTRLTVL.

The chain employs TRBV18 and TRBJ2-3; possibly TRBD2 for D (5 bases). The V end was cut by 3 bases, the J end by 4 bases, with 14 bases between. Germline CDR1 reads KGHSH; CDR2 reads LQKENI. CDR3 length equals 15 residues. The CDR3: CASSPNVGSADTQYF. The CDR3 DNA sequence: TGTGCCAGCTCACCTAACGTGGGGAGCGCAGATACGCAGTATTTT.

The rearrangement joins TRBV2 to TRBJ1-4; no firm D call. This CDR3 region has 14 residues. Germline CDR1 and CDR2: SNHLY and FYNNEI. Trimming took off 2 bases at V and 7 bases at J, with 11 bases between the two ends. CDR3 DNA sequence: TGTGCCAGCAGTGAATTTTACAGTAGTGAAAAACTGTTTTTT. Protein product: CASSEFYSSEKLFF.

This clone was seen once. The rearrangement uses TRBV19 and TRBJ2-1; D is perhaps TRBD2 (5 bases). Trimming took off 6 bases at V and 0 bases at J, with 18 bases between the two ends. This CDR3 contains 17 residues. Per the germline V gene, CDR1 is LNHDA and CDR2 is SQIVND (reference sequence). The CDR3 here is CASSLRRLASSYNEQFF. The CDR3 DNA is TGTGCCAGTAGCTTGAGAAGGCTAGCAAGCTCCTACAATGAGCAGTTCTTC.

The genes are TRBV19 and TRBJ2-3; 9 bases match TRBD1. V gave up 7 bases and J gave up 2 bases; unmatched junction bases: 10. CDR1 is LNHDA, CDR2 SQIVND, per germline (reference sequence). CDR3 length equals 16 residues. The CDR3 sequence: CASTLGTGRVTDTQYF. Written as DNA, the CDR3 is TGTGCCAGTACCCTTGGGACAGGGAGGGTCACAGATACGCAGTATTTT. The full variable domain, in which reference TRBV19 and TRBJ2-3 provide the parts outside the CDR3, is DGGITQSPKYLFRKEGQNVTLSCEQNLNHDAMYWYRQDPGQGLRLIYYSQIVNDFQKGDIAEGYSVSREKKESFPLTVTSAQKNPTAFYLCASTLGTGRVTDTQYFGPGTRLTVL.

The chain joins TRBV5-8 to TRBJ1-1, with TRBD1 as a possible D gene (6 bases). V was cut by 4 bases and J by 10 bases, with 17 bases left in between. CDR3 length: 13 residues. CDR1 and CDR2 (germline): SGHTS, YDEGEE. The CDR3 region has the DNA TGTGCCAGCAGCCCCACCAAGGGGGTCGGAGCTTTCTTT. Its translation: CASSPTKGVGAFF. Drawing the rest from reference TRBV5-8 and TRBJ1-1, the complete variable domain is EAGVTQSPTHLIKTRGQQATLRCSPISGHTSVYWYQQALGLGLQFLLWYDEGEERNRGNFPPRFSGRQFPNYSSELNVNALELEDSALYLCASSPTKGVGAFFGQGTRLTVV.

The chain carries TRBV18 and TRBJ1-2; D may be TRBD1 (6 bases). The CDR3 runs 13 residues. Germline CDR1 reads KGHSH; CDR2 reads LQKENI. Deletions cut 2 bases from V and 4 bases from J, with 8 bases between. The CDR3 is CASSPETGYGYTF. For the CDR3, the DNA is TGTGCCAGCTCACCAGAGACAGGCTATGGCTACACCTTC.

The V call is TRBV10-2, the J call TRBJ1-5; D is ambiguous. The V gene lost 7 bases and the J gene lost 0 bases, with 10 bases spanning the gap. CDR3 length: 14 amino acids. Germline V gene sequence: CDR1 WSHSY, CDR2 SAAADI. CDR3 DNA sequence: TGCGCCAGCAACGAACTATATAGCAATCAGCCCCAGCATTTT. Amino acid sequence: CASNELYSNQPQHF.

The chain employs TRBV12-3 or TRBV12-4 and TRBJ1-1; tentative D call: TRBD1 (6 bases). V lost 5 bases and J 11 bases, leaving 18 bases between the germline ends. The length of the CDR3 is 13 residues. CDR3 in amino acids: CASSPQGIVSAFF. The CDR3 DNA reads TGTGCCAGCAGTCCTCAGGGGATAGTTTCGGCTTTCTTT.

The V call is TRBV19, the J call TRBJ2-3; 8 nucleotides match TRBD1. J lost 3 bases, V lost 7 bases, and 15 bases had no gene match. The CDR3 covers 17 residues. Germline V gives CDR1 LNHDA, CDR2 SQIVND (reference sequence). The DNA of the CDR3 is TGTGCCAGTACCCCTTCCCCCCGACAGGGGAAGACAGATACGCAGTATTTT. Translation: CASTPSPRQGKTDTQYF.

This clone was counted a single time. The gene calls are TRBV27 and TRBJ2-3; 9 nucleotides line up with TRBD1. The CDR3 is 17 amino acids. CDR1 and CDR2 (germline): MNHEY, SMNVEV (reference sequence). The ends lost 9 bases at V and 1 base at J; junction bases unmatched: 14. The chain's CDR3 is CASLGQGMEGGTDTQYF. DNA for the CDR3: TGTGCCAGTCTAGGACAGGGGATGGAGGGCGGCACAGATACGCAGTATTTT.